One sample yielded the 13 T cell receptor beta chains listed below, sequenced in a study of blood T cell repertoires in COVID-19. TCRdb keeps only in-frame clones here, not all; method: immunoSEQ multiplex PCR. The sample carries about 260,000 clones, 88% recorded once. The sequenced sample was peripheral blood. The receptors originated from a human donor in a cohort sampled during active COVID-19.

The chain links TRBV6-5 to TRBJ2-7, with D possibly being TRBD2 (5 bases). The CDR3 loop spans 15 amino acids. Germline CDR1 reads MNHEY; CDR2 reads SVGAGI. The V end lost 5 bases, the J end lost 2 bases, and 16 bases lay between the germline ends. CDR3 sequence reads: CASSTGWDITYEQYF. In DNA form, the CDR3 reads TGTGCCAGCAGTACGGGGTGGGATATTACCTACGAGCAGTACTTC.

The CDR3 protein is CASTPSNEQFF. The CDR3 DNA sequence: TGTGCCAGCACCCCGAGCAATGAGCAGTTCTTC. The genes are TRBV2 and TRBJ2-1; D unresolved. Germline V gene data show CDR1 as SNHLY and CDR2 as FYNNEI. Trimming removed 7 bases at V and 6 bases at J, with 7 bases between. This CDR3 region has 11 residues.

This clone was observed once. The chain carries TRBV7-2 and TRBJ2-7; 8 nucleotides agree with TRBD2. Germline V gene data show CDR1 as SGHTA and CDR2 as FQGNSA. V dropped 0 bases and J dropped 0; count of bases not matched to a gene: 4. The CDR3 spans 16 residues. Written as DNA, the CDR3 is TGTGCCAGCAGCTTAGCCCGGGGGGGCAGCTCCTACGAGCAGTACTTC. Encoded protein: CASSLARGGSSYEQYF.

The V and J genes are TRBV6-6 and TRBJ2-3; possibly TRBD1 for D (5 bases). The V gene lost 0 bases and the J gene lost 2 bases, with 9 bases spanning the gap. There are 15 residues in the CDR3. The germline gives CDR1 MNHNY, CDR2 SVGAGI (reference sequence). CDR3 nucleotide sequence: TGTGCCAGCAGTTACTCAGACAGTTTCACAGATACGCAGTATTTT. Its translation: CASSYSDSFTDTQYF.

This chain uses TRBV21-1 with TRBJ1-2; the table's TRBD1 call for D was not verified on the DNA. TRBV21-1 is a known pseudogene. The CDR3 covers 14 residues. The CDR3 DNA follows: TGTGCCAGCAGCGCTAGACAGGACCCCCGTGGCTACACCTTC. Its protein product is CASSARQDPRGYTF.

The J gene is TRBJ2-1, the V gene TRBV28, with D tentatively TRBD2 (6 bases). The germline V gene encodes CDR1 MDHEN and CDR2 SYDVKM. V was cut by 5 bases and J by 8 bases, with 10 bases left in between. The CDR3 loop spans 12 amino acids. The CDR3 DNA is TGTGCCAGCAGTGCCCCGGGGGATGAGCAGTTCTTC. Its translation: CASSAPGDEQFF.

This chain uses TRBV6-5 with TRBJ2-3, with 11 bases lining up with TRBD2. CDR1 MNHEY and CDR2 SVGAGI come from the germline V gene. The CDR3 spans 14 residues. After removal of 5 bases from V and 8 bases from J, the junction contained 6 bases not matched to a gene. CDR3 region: CASSPGLAVGTQYF. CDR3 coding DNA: TGTGCCAGCAGTCCGGGACTAGCGGTCGGTACGCAGTATTTT.

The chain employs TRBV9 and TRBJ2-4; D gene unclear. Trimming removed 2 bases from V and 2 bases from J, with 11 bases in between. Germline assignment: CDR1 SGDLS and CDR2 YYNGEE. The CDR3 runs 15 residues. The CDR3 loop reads CASSVLGSSKNIQYF. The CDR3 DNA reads TGTGCCAGCAGCGTCCTAGGATCTTCCAAAAACATTCAGTACTTC.

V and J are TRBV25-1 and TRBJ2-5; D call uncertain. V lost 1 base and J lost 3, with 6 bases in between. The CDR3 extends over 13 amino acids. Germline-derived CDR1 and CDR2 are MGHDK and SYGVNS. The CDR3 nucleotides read TGTGCCAGCAGTGAATTGAGAGAAGAGACCCAGTACTTC. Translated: CASSELREETQYF. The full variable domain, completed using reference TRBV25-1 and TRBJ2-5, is EADIYQTPRYLVIGTGKKITLECSQTMGHDKMYWYQQDPGMELHLIHYSYGVNSTEKGDLSSESTVSRIRTEHFPLTLESARPSHTSQYLCASSELREETQYFGPGTRLLVL.

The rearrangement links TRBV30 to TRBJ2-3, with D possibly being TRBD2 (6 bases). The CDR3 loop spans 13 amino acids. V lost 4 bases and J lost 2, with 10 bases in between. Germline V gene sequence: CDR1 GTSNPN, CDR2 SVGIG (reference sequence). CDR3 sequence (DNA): TGTGCCTGGACCCGGGACTTCACAGATACGCAGTATTTT. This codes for CAWTRDFTDTQYF. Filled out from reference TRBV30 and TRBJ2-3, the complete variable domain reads SQTIHQWPATLVQPVGSPLSLECTVEGTSNPNLYWYRQAAGRGLQLLFYSVGIGQISSEVPQNLSASRPQDRQFILSSKKLLLSDSGFYLCAWTRDFTDTQYFGPGTRLTVL.

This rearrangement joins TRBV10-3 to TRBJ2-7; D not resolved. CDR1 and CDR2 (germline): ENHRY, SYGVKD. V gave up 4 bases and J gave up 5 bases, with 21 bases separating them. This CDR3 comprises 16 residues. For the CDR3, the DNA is TGTGCCATCAGTGGAACGGCCGGAGTCATCGGCCACGAGCAGTACTTC. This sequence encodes CAISGTAGVIGHEQYF.

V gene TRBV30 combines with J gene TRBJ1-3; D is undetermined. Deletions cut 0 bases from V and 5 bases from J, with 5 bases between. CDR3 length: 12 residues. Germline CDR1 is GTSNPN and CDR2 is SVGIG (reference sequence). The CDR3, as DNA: TGTGCCTGGAGTGTATCTAGAAACACCATATATTTT. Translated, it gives CAWSVSRNTIYF.

CDR3 amino acids: CASSLARPVAGRAYNYEQYF. The DNA of the CDR3 is TGTGCCAGCAGCTTAGCTCGGCCCGTGGCCGGGAGGGCCTACAACTACGAGCAGTACTTC. The chain recombines TRBV7-6 with TRBJ2-7; 8 bases align to TRBD2. With 0 bases clipped from V and 3 bases from J, the junction kept 19 bases outside the gene matches. The germline V gene has CDR1 SGHVS and CDR2 FNYEAQ. The CDR3 has 20 amino acids.